The 23 T cell receptor beta chains listed next were all sequenced from one sample in a study of blood T cell repertoires in COVID-19 (dated by TCRdb to the early 2020s). Libraries were prepared through the immunoSEQ multiplex PCR assay. Held by TCRdb, this immuneACCESS table contains in-frame sequences only and omits some clones. Under half of the omission traces to an unresolved V gene where checked; the cause of the rest is unknown. In all, the sample holds about 350,000 clones, and more than 75% of those were seen once. 5.3% of the sample is held by the ten biggest clonotypes. Sequenced: PBMCs or T cells enriched from blood (not recorded which). These receptors all come from a woman under 40 who had recovered from COVID-19.

This clone was recorded only once. CDR3 sequence reads: CAISGQGDYGYTF. CDR3 DNA: TGTGCCATCAGTGGACAGGGGGACTATGGCTACACCTTC. The V gene is TRBV10-3, the J gene TRBJ1-2; TRBD1 matches at 9 bases. V was clipped by 4 bases and J by 3 bases; unmatched bases: 0. There are 13 residues in the CDR3. Germline-derived CDR1 and CDR2 are ENHRY and SYGVKD.

This rearrangement joins TRBV5-4 to TRBJ2-3; 8 bases map to TRBD2. This CDR3 has 15 residues. V trimming: 4 bases; J trimming: 4 bases; junction bases outside the gene matches: 8. The V gene's germline CDR1 is SGHNT and CDR2 YYREEE (reference sequence). The CDR3 DNA follows: TGTGCCAGCAGCCTCCCCCGGGGGGGCGCAGATACGCAGTATTTT. Residues: CASSLPRGGADTQYF.

The chain combines TRBV9 with TRBJ2-3; TRBD2 aligns across 9 bases. The CDR3 spans 18 residues. Germline assignment: CDR1 SGDLS and CDR2 YYNGEE. V trimming: 3 bases; J trimming: 2 bases; junction bases outside the gene matches: 13. The CDR3, as DNA: TGTGCCAGCAGCGCGATAGCGGGGGCCCTGATCCTCACAGATACGCAGTATTTT. This codes for CASSAIAGALILTDTQYF.

V is TRBV28 and J is TRBJ1-1; no firm D call. Germline V gene data show CDR1 as MDHEN and CDR2 as SYDVKM. The CDR3 is made up of 14 amino acids. The germline V and J ends were trimmed by 8 bases and 7 bases, with 20 bases remaining between them. This CDR3 is CASLSSRVRGEAFF. The CDR3, as DNA: TGTGCCAGCCTCAGTTCAAGGGTACGGGGTGAAGCTTTCTTT.

V and J are TRBV13 and TRBJ1-1, with D uncertain. Germline values: CDR1 PRHDT, CDR2 FYEKMQ (reference sequence). The CDR3 spans 13 residues. V lost 5 bases and J lost 4, with 11 bases in between. CDR3 DNA sequence: TGTGCCAGCAGCCGCCCCCCGAGCACTGAAGCTTTCTTT. Protein: CASSRPPSTEAFF.

The chain has TRBV6-5 and TRBJ2-7, with 8 bases fitting TRBD1. Germline assignment: CDR1 MNHEY and CDR2 SVGAGI. Losses at the gene ends were 7 bases for V and 6 bases for J; bases not matched to a gene: 11. The CDR3 consists of 14 residues. CDR3 DNA: TGTGCCAGCAATCCGGGACAGGTTCTCGGCGAGCAGTACTTC. Translating it yields CASNPGQVLGEQYF.

The chain joins TRBV19 to TRBJ1-2; 9 nucleotides agree with TRBD1. Germline V CDR1 and CDR2: LNHDA, SQIVND (reference sequence). V was clipped by 6 bases and J by 6 bases; unmatched bases: 8. The CDR3 consists of 14 residues. In DNA form, the CDR3 reads TGTGCCAGTAGCACGGGACAGGGAGGGCATGGCTACACCTTC. Encoded protein: CASSTGQGGHGYTF. The whole variable domain, remainder taken from reference TRBV19 and TRBJ1-2, is DGGITQSPKYLFRKEGQNVTLSCEQNLNHDAMYWYRQDPGQGLRLIYYSQIVNDFQKGDIAEGYSVSREKKESFPLTVTSAQKNPTAFYLCASSTGQGGHGYTFGSGTRLTVV.

This clone has just one count. The chain employs TRBV6-5 and TRBJ1-1; 9 positions match TRBD1. The CDR3 spans 13 residues. After removal of 7 bases from V and 5 bases from J, the junction contained 5 bases not matched to a gene. The germline V gene has CDR1 MNHEY and CDR2 SVGAGI. The CDR3 is CASIRTGATEAFF. The CDR3 DNA is TGTGCCAGCATACGGACAGGGGCTACTGAAGCTTTCTTT.

This rearrangement joins TRBV28 to TRBJ2-1; tentatively, D is TRBD2 (10 bases). The CDR3 covers 24 residues. Germline V lookup: CDR1 MDHEN, CDR2 SYDVKM. The ends were cut back, 5 bases at V and 3 bases at J, with 41 bases in the middle. CDR3 in DNA: TGTGCCAGCAGTCCCCACACAGGGGGCGCGCAGCGGGGGGGGCGGCTACTAGGCTACAATGAGCAGTTCTTC. This sequence encodes CASSPHTGGAQRGGRLLGYNEQFF. The entire variable domain, with the rest obtained from reference TRBV28 and TRBJ2-1, is as follows: DVKVTQSSRYLVKRTGEKVFLECVQDMDHENMFWYRQDPGLGLRLIYFSYDVKMKEKGDIPEGYSVSREKKERFSLILESASTNQTSMYLCASSPHTGGAQRGGRLLGYNEQFFGPGTRLTVL.

The rearrangement joins TRBV6-5 to TRBJ1-2, with D maybe TRBD1 (6 bases). V lost 7 bases to trimming and J lost 14 bases, with 17 bases between them. Germline assignment: CDR1 MNHEY and CDR2 SVGAGI. The CDR3 covers 11 residues. CDR3 loop: CASTPSGEKTF. CDR3 DNA sequence: TGTGCCAGCACCCCCTCAGGGGAAAAGACCTTC.

The chain uses TRBV7-6 and TRBJ2-3; D remains unclear. Germline assignment: CDR1 SGHVS and CDR2 FNYEAQ. V was clipped by 1 base and J by 6 bases, with 11 bases between them. The CDR3 is made up of 14 amino acids. The CDR3 spells CASSLETAGDTQYF. CDR3 DNA: TGTGCCAGCAGCTTAGAGACGGCCGGGGATACGCAGTATTTT.

The J gene is TRBJ1-2, the V gene TRBV3-1 (or the pseudogene TRBV3-2), with 8 bases aligning to TRBD1. Germline lookup yields CDR1 LGHDT and CDR2 YNNKEL (reference sequence). With 1 base clipped from V and 4 bases from J, the junction kept 5 bases outside the gene matches. The CDR3 is 15 residues long. This CDR3 is CASSQGDRFFYGYTF. Written as DNA, the CDR3 is TGTGCCAGCAGCCAAGGGGACAGGTTCTTCTATGGCTACACCTTC.

This sequence joins TRBV12-5 and TRBJ1-1; D is undetermined. The V gene lost 1 base and the J gene lost 4 bases, with 7 bases spanning the gap. This CDR3 comprises 13 residues. Germline CDR1 LGHNT, CDR2 FRNRAP. The CDR3 nucleotides are TGTGCTAGTGGTTTGGACGGTTTCACTGAAGCTTTCTTT. This sequence encodes CASGLDGFTEAFF. Using reference TRBV12-5 and TRBJ1-1 for the parts outside the CDR3, the full variable domain is DARVTQTPRHKVTEMGQEVTMRCQPILGHNTVFWYRQTMMQGLELLAYFRNRAPLDDSGMPKDRFSAEMPDATLATLKIQPSEPRDSAVYFCASGLDGFTEAFFGQGTRLTVV.

The rearrangement links TRBV19 to TRBJ2-1, with TRBD1 matching 7 bases. This CDR3 comprises 16 residues. Germline trimming cut 7 bases from V and 2 bases from J; bases unmatched to any gene: 11. CDR1 and CDR2 from the germline V gene are LNHDA and SQIVND (reference sequence). The CDR3 nucleotides read TGTGCCAGTAAGGGAGAAGGGGGCTCTACCTACAATGAGCAGTTCTTC. Its protein product is CASKGEGGSTYNEQFF.

This clone was picked up one time. The chain links TRBV7-2 to TRBJ2-7; 13 bases are a match to TRBD2. After removal of 5 bases from V and 2 bases from J, the junction contained 9 bases not matched to a gene. This CDR3 has 17 residues. The V gene's germline CDR1 is SGHTA and CDR2 FQGNSA. CDR3 sequence reads: CASSHGTSGDTTYEQYF. The CDR3 coding sequence is TGTGCCAGCAGCCACGGGACTAGCGGGGACACCACCTACGAGCAGTACTTC.

This rearrangement joins TRBV27 to TRBJ2-1, with 8 bases that match TRBD1. Looked up from germline, CDR1 is MNHEY and CDR2 is SMNVEV (reference sequence). The J segment lost 2 bases and the V segment lost 8 bases, leaving 2 bases of the junction unmatched. There are 13 residues in the CDR3. For the CDR3, the DNA is TGTGCCAGCCGACAGGGGACCTACAATGAGCAGTTCTTC. This gives the protein CASRQGTYNEQFF.

The rearrangement uses TRBV6-5 and TRBJ2-7, with a weak D call TRBD2 (5 bases). V shed 2 bases and J shed 6 bases, with 14 bases lying between them. The germline gives CDR1 MNHEY, CDR2 SVGAGI. This CDR3 has 14 amino acids. The CDR3 sequence is CASSYDTRVREQYF. In nucleotides, the CDR3 is TGTGCCAGCAGTTACGACACGAGGGTCCGCGAGCAGTACTTC.

The V and J genes are TRBV4-2 and TRBJ1-6, with 10 bases lining up with TRBD1. This CDR3 is 14 amino acids long. V was pared by 3 bases and J by 15 bases, with 8 bases of the junction left unmatched. The germline CDR1 and CDR2 sequences are LGHNA and YNFKEQ. The CDR3 region has the DNA TGTGCCAGCAGCCAGGGACAGGGGTCCCTTCTCCTCCACTTT. It translates to CASSQGQGSLLLHF.

Worth noting for this clone: Sequence at one end of the junction differs from germline and may be a read error. The rearrangement uses TRBV10-3 and TRBJ2-3; 12 positions match TRBD1. Germline CDR1 ENHRY, CDR2 SYGVKD. The CDR3 is made up of 16 amino acids. CDR3 nucleotide sequence: TGTGCCGTCAGGGGGACAGGGGGCGGGGGCACAGATACGCAGTATTTT. Its translation is CAVRGTGGGGTDTQYF.

V usage is TRBV5-1 and J usage is TRBJ2-2; maybe TRBD1 (6 bases). Trimming cost V 1 base and J 0 bases, with 16 bases left between them. This CDR3 has 18 amino acids. Germline lookup yields CDR1 SGHRS and CDR2 YFSETQ. The CDR3 DNA reads TGCGCCAGCAGCTTGAATTTTGGGGACACAACGAACACCGGGGAGCTGTTTTTT. It codes for CASSLNFGDTTNTGELFF.

The V gene is TRBV11-2, the J gene TRBJ2-2; D ambiguous. The CDR3 sequence is 13 residues long. V lost 4 bases and J lost 5, with 8 bases in between. Germline CDR1 SGHAT, CDR2 FQNNGV. The CDR3 nucleotides read TGTGCCAGCAGCTCCTGGCAGACCGGGGAGCTGTTTTTT. It is translated as CASSSWQTGELFF.

This chain connects TRBV6-5 to TRBJ2-6, with D perhaps matching TRBD1 (6 bases). This CDR3 spans 13 amino acids. The V gene's germline CDR1 is MNHEY and CDR2 SVGAGI. The V end was cut by 10 bases, the J end by 2 bases, with 9 bases between. The chain's CDR3 is CAIEGAGANVLTF. Here the CDR3 DNA reads TGTGCCATTGAGGGGGCTGGGGCCAACGTCCTGACTTTC.

The chain uses TRBV6-5 and TRBJ2-1; TRBD2 is a possible D gene (5 bases). V lost 7 bases to trimming and J lost 1 base, with 14 bases between them. Per the germline V gene, CDR1 is MNHEY and CDR2 is SVGAGI. The length of the CDR3 is 15 residues. The CDR3, as DNA: TGTGCCAGCACCCCCTTCGGGGTATCCTACAATGAGCAGTTCTTC. Its protein is CASTPFGVSYNEQFF.